This TCR beta chain was retrieved from a study of blood T cell repertoires in COVID-19. On the study more broadly: Some COVID-19 samples were acute and others convalescent; all came from the United States, Italy and Spain. PBMCs, B-cell-depleted T cells, or T cells were the source of the cDNA or gDNA that made up the material.

Germline V gene lookup returns CDR1 LNHDA and CDR2 SQIVND (reference sequence). Trimming removed 3 bases at V and 5 bases at J, with 10 bases between. This CDR3 comprises 13 residues. This clone has just one count. Authors' analysis steps: Estimated nucleated cell counts came from reference gene primer amplification. Sequenced by immunoSEQ multiplex PCR; TCRdb stores in-frame clones only, minus some. V and J calls and clone size come straight from that table; D and trimming were deduced from the DNA. The profile shows approximately 98,000 clones, about 84% of them singletons. V gene TRBV19 combines with J gene TRBJ1-1; no clear D gene. What was sequenced was peripheral blood. The clonotype comes from a woman older than 75 with acute or convalescent COVID-19. The CDR3 sequence: CASSIGGITEAFF. CDR3 sequence (DNA): TGTGCCAGTAGTATTGGAGGGATAACTGAAGCTTTCTTT.